This TCR beta chain was identified during a study of blood T cell repertoires in COVID-19. Original data processing: Nucleated cell number was recorded as an estimate derived from reference gene primer amplification. The data were produced by immunoSEQ multiplex PCR, yet TCRdb's version contains in-frame clones alone and is incomplete. V and J calls and clone size are copied from that table; D and trimming were computed from the DNA. The sample holds 200,000 to 300,000 clones, roughly 79% seen once. The sequenced sample consisted of peripheral blood. The clonotype was recovered from an elderly woman with COVID-19, enrolled during active disease.

Here the CDR3 reads CASGSPQGNTGELFF. In DNA form, the CDR3 reads TGTGCCAGCGGTTCACCACAGGGGAACACCGGGGAGCTGTTTTTT. The V and J genes are TRBV9 and TRBJ2-2; tentatively, D is TRBD1 (6 bases). The germline V and J ends were trimmed by 7 bases and 1 base, with 14 bases remaining between them. Germline CDR1 reads SGDLS; CDR2 reads YYNGEE. The CDR3 length is 15 residues.